The 32 T cell receptor beta chains given below trace back to one sample, sequenced in a study of T cells in Graves' hyperthyroidism and ophthalmopathy. The source material, RNA transcripts, was used to amplify TCR beta CDR3 regions. When the TCR CDR3 underwent first-round RT-PCR, the HTBI primer set was used. MiXCR, applied by TCRdb to the multiplex PCR reads, yields one record per CDR3 protein. The table has 460,000 or so distinct CDR3 sequences, 13% to 15% seen once. Sequencing was carried out using blood. These TCRs come from a young woman with Graves' hyperthyroidism.

This clonotype was detected many times. The genes are TRBV18 and TRBJ2-2; D might be TRBD2 (6 bases). The CDR3 totals 14 residues. Trimming removed 3 bases at V and 7 bases at J, with 12 bases between. CDR1 and CDR2 (germline): KGHSH, LQKENI. CDR3 protein: CASSPREKVGELFF. The CDR3 coding sequence is TGTGCCAGCTCACCTCGGGAGAAGGTCGGGGAGCTGTTTTTT.

This clonotype was found many times. The chain is built from TRBV27 and TRBJ1-5; no clear D gene. Germline CDR1 and CDR2: MNHEY and SMNVEV (reference sequence). V was cut by 4 bases and J by 0 bases, with 13 bases left in between. The CDR3 contains 16 residues. The CDR3 sequence: CASSYSRDYSNQPQHF. Here the CDR3 DNA reads TGTGCCAGCAGTTATAGCAGAGATTATAGCAATCAGCCCCAGCATTTT.

This clonotype was seen only a few times. This chain uses TRBV20-1 with TRBJ2-1, with 10 nucleotides matching TRBD2. V shed 4 bases, J shed 7 bases, and the junction held 16 bases outside the gene matches. The CDR3 totals 17 residues. Germline CDR1 DFQATT, CDR2 SNEGSKA (reference sequence). The CDR3 loop reads CSAKRPGLASLGNEQFF. Written as DNA, the CDR3 is TGCAGTGCTAAGAGACCGGGACTAGCGTCACTTGGGAATGAGCAGTTCTTC.

The table lists this clonotype with many counts. The V and J genes are TRBV12-3 or TRBV12-4 and TRBJ2-1; D is ambiguous. There are 15 residues in the CDR3. The ends were cut back, 3 bases at V and 1 base at J, with 10 bases in the middle. CDR3 loop: CASSFGRMSYNEQFF. In DNA form, the CDR3 reads TGTGCCAGCAGTTTTGGACGGATGTCCTACAATGAGCAGTTCTTC.

V gene TRBV19 combines with J gene TRBJ1-2, with a tentative D call TRBD1 (5 bases). The V gene lost 3 bases and the J gene lost 1 base, with 12 bases spanning the gap. Germline lookup yields CDR1 LNHDA and CDR2 SQIVND (reference sequence). This CDR3 is 15 amino acids long. CDR3 nucleotide sequence: TGTGCCAGTAGTATTACGGGGGACCTTAACTATGGCTACACCTTC. Protein: CASSITGDLNYGYTF. The full variable domain, its missing parts supplied by reference TRBV19 and TRBJ1-2, is DGGITQSPKYLFRKEGQNVTLSCEQNLNHDAMYWYRQDPGQGLRLIYYSQIVNDFQKGDIAEGYSVSREKKESFPLTVTSAQKNPTAFYLCASSITGDLNYGYTFGSGTRLTVV.

This sequence joins TRBV6-5 and TRBJ1-1; D perhaps matches TRBD1 (6 bases). The ends were cut back, 0 bases at V and 0 bases at J, with 14 bases in the middle. CDR1 is MNHEY and CDR2 is SVGAGI in the germline V gene. The CDR3 is 17 residues long. The CDR3 reads CASSYSIETGLNTEAFF. CDR3 coding DNA: TGTGCCAGCAGTTACTCGATTGAGACAGGTCTGAACACTGAAGCTTTCTTT.

This clonotype was seen only a few times. This chain joins TRBV25-1 and TRBJ2-1, with D possibly being TRBD1 (6 bases). The germline V gene encodes CDR1 MGHDK and CDR2 SYGVNS. The CDR3 has 17 residues. The V end lost 0 bases, the J end lost 10 bases, and 22 bases lay between the germline ends. CDR3 in DNA: TGTGCCAGCAGTGAATATAATTGGGGGCTAGAAGCCGGGGAGCAGTTCTTC. This translates into CASSEYNWGLEAGEQFF.

This clonotype was detected ten times or more. The chain carries TRBV6-1 and TRBJ2-7; TRBD1 aligns across 9 bases. CDR3 size: 13 residues. CDR1 and CDR2 from the germline V gene are MNHNS and SASEGT. Germline trimming cut 8 bases from V and 5 bases from J; bases unmatched to any gene: 7. CDR3 DNA: TGTGCCAGCGGGAAGGACAGGGGCGACGAGCAGTACTTC. Its protein product is CASGKDRGDEQYF.

This clonotype showed up just a few times. V is TRBV4-1 and J is TRBJ2-1; possible D gene TRBD2, 7 bases. The germline CDR1 and CDR2 sequences are MGHRA and YSYEKL. The CDR3 contains 14 residues. Between the trimmed V and J ends, which lost 0 bases and 10 bases, there was a span of 13 bases. The DNA for the CDR3 is TGCGCCAGCAGCCAAGAGGGAGGGGGGACCGAGCAGTTCTTC. It codes for CASSQEGGGTEQFF.

This clonotype was picked up many times. The V and J genes are TRBV28 and TRBJ2-3, with a possible D match to TRBD1 (5 bases). Germline V gene sequence: CDR1 MDHEN, CDR2 SYDVKM. The length of the CDR3 is 15 residues. The V end was cut by 4 bases, the J end by 2 bases, with 13 bases between. In nucleotides, the CDR3 is TGTGCCAGCAGTTCCCAGAAGGGGAACACAGATACGCAGTATTTT. Protein: CASSSQKGNTDTQYF.

This clonotype was recorded at least ten times. The CDR3 loop is CASSQAESTQYF. The CDR3 bases are TGTGCCAGCAGCCAAGCCGAATCCACGCAGTATTTT. The V and J genes are TRBV3-1 and TRBJ2-3; D gene unclear. The CDR3 covers 12 residues. Per the germline V gene, CDR1 is LGHDT and CDR2 is YNNKEL (reference sequence). Trimming cost V 1 base and J 9 bases, with 8 bases left between them.

This clonotype was detected many times. The CDR3 protein is CASSLSGHSATNEKLFF. The CDR3 DNA reads TGTGCCAGCAGTTTATCGGGACACAGTGCAACTAATGAAAAACTGTTTTTT. The rearrangement uses TRBV27 and TRBJ1-4; maybe TRBD1 (6 bases). V was clipped by 0 bases and J by 0 bases, with 11 bases between them. This CDR3 is 17 amino acids long. Germline CDR1 and CDR2: MNHEY and SMNVEV (reference sequence).

This clonotype came up many times. The J gene is TRBJ1-2, the V gene TRBV12-3 or TRBV12-4; possibly TRBD1 for D (6 bases). There are 18 residues in the CDR3. The V gene lost 7 bases and the J gene lost 1 base, with 25 bases spanning the gap. This CDR3 is CASTTRLGRGTLNYGYTF. In DNA, the CDR3 is TGTGCCAGCACCACTCGCCTAGGCAGGGGTACACTTAACTATGGCTACACCTTC.

The chain is built from TRBV30 and TRBJ2-1; tentative D call: TRBD1 (5 bases). Germline values: CDR1 GTSNPN, CDR2 SVGIG (reference sequence). Trimming cost V 2 bases and J 11 bases, with 16 bases left between them. This CDR3 comprises 13 residues. The CDR3 sequence is CAWSLPLGPKQFF. CDR3 in DNA: TGTGCCTGGAGTCTCCCCCTGGGGCCCAAGCAGTTCTTC.

This clonotype showed up just a few times. This sequence joins TRBV9 and TRBJ2-3, with 9 nucleotides matching TRBD2. The germline V gene has CDR1 SGDLS and CDR2 YYNGEE. The CDR3 spans 16 residues. V was pared by 4 bases and J by 2 bases, with 8 bases of the junction left unmatched. CDR3 loop: CASSFLTSGATDTQYF. CDR3 bases: TGTGCCAGCAGCTTCCTGACTAGCGGAGCCACAGATACGCAGTATTTT. The complete variable domain, with remaining parts taken from reference TRBV9 and TRBJ2-3, reads DSGVTQTPKHLITATGQRVTLRCSPRSGDLSVYWYQQSLDQGLQFLIQYYNGEERAKGNILERFSAQQFPDLHSELNLSSLELGDSALYFCASSFLTSGATDTQYFGPGTRLTVL.

This clonotype was observed a handful of times. The chain links TRBV5-1 to TRBJ2-1; 14 bases align to TRBD2. CDR1 and CDR2 from the germline V gene are SGHRS and YFSETQ. The CDR3 has 16 residues. V lost 4 bases to trimming and J lost 5 bases; unmatched junction nucleotides: 5. CDR3 loop: CASSPKGLAGDNEQFF. CDR3 bases: TGCGCCAGCAGCCCCAAGGGACTAGCGGGAGACAATGAGCAGTTCTTC.

This clonotype came up many times. The chain uses TRBV13 and TRBJ2-1; 14 nucleotides align to TRBD2. CDR3 length: 17 residues. Trimming cost V 5 bases and J 1 base; bases outside gene matches: 4. Germline V CDR1 and CDR2: PRHDT, FYEKMQ (reference sequence). The CDR3 region has the DNA TGTGCCAGCAGCACCGGGACTAGCGGGAGTTCCTACAATGAGCAGTTCTTC. Its protein product is CASSTGTSGSSYNEQFF. Drawing the rest from reference TRBV13 and TRBJ2-1, the complete variable domain is AAGVIQSPRHLIKEKRETATLKCYPIPRHDTVYWYQQGPGQDPQFLISFYEKMQSDKGSIPDRFSAQQFSDYHSELNMSSLELGDSALYFCASSTGTSGSSYNEQFFGPGTRLTVL.

This clonotype occurred many times. The chain combines TRBV12-3 or TRBV12-4 with TRBJ2-5; maybe TRBD1 (6 bases). The CDR3 has 15 residues. V lost 5 bases, J lost 5 bases, and 18 bases lay in between. The DNA for the CDR3 is TGTGCCAGCAGTATTACCGGGACAATGAGGGAGACCCAGTACTTC. As protein: CASSITGTMRETQYF.

V usage is TRBV5-4 and J usage is TRBJ2-5, with TRBD1 identical over 9 bases. After removal of 0 bases from V and 5 bases from J, the junction contained 5 bases not matched to a gene. The CDR3 is made up of 15 amino acids. Germline CDR1 and CDR2: SGHNT and YYREEE (reference sequence). The CDR3 DNA follows: TGTGCCAGCAGCTTGGGTACAGGGGGCTCGGAGACCCAGTACTTC. Amino acid sequence: CASSLGTGGSETQYF.

This clonotype has a count of ten or more. The chain carries TRBV2 and TRBJ2-1; 9 bases match TRBD2. The germline gives CDR1 SNHLY, CDR2 FYNNEI. This CDR3 contains 15 residues. J was trimmed by 4 bases and V by 4 bases; bases with no gene match: 5. The CDR3 nucleotides read TGTGCCAGCAGTGGCGAGGGACTAGCTTACAATGAGCAGTTCTTC. Its translation is CASSGEGLAYNEQFF.

This clonotype was seen at least ten times. J is TRBJ2-1 and V is TRBV25-1, with 8 nucleotides matching TRBD1. Germline-derived CDR1 and CDR2 are MGHDK and SYGVNS. V shed 7 bases, J shed 10 bases, and the junction held 9 bases outside the gene matches. CDR3 length: 13 amino acids. The CDR3: CASTETGAGEQFF. As DNA, the CDR3 is TGTGCCAGCACTGAGACAGGGGCAGGGGAGCAGTTCTTC.

This chain links TRBV9 with TRBJ1-6; tentatively, D is TRBD1 (5 bases). Looked up from germline, CDR1 is SGDLS and CDR2 is YYNGEE. With 3 bases removed from V and 2 bases from J, the gap between germline ends came to 12 bases. The CDR3 runs 16 residues. CDR3: CASSELGTPYNSPLHF. The CDR3 region has the DNA TGTGCCAGCAGCGAACTCGGGACGCCCTATAATTCACCCCTCCACTTT.

On this clonotype: With a much larger clone just one base away, this may be a read error. The gene calls are TRBV6-1 and TRBJ1-1; 7 bases map to TRBD1. The germline V gene encodes CDR1 MNHNS and CDR2 SASEGT. The CDR3 consists of 16 residues. The junction had 12 bases not matched to a gene; V was cut back by 7 bases and J by 1 base. In DNA, the CDR3 is TGTGCCAGCACGGACAGGTTCCTGGGGTGGAACACTGAAGCTTTCTTT. Amino acids: CASTDRFLGWNTEAFF.

This clonotype was counted a few times. The J gene is TRBJ2-4, the V gene TRBV2; 7 nucleotides align to TRBD2. V lost 8 bases and J lost 0; bases outside the gene matches: 7. The CDR3 sequence is 15 residues long. Germline-derived CDR1 and CDR2 are SNHLY and FYNNEI. The DNA for the CDR3 is TGTGCCAGCGGGCTAGCGGATCTAGCCAAAAACATTCAGTACTTC. It translates to CASGLADLAKNIQYF.

This clonotype has only a few counts. The rearrangement links TRBV5-8 to TRBJ2-7, with D perhaps TRBD1 (6 bases). The V gene's germline CDR1 is SGHTS and CDR2 YDEGEE. The CDR3 consists of 16 residues. V was pared by 7 bases and J by 4 bases, with 24 bases between. CDR3 DNA sequence: TGTGCCAGCTCACCCACTGTATCGACAGGAAAGTACGAGCAGTACTTC. Translation: CASSPTVSTGKYEQYF.

At least ten counts were recorded for this clonotype. The chain joins TRBV6-1 to TRBJ2-1; D might be TRBD2 (5 bases). Germline assignment: CDR1 MNHNS and CDR2 SASEGT. V was shortened by 8 bases and J by 10 bases, with 12 bases between the two germline ends. The CDR3 is made up of 11 amino acids. The chain's CDR3 is CASLAGGEQFF. The CDR3 nucleotides are TGTGCCAGCCTTGCCGGCGGGGAGCAGTTCTTC.

CDR3 residues: CASSLDSGGYYGYTF. The CDR3 nucleotides read TGCGCCAGCAGCTTGGATAGCGGGGGCTACTATGGCTACACCTTC. V usage is TRBV5-1 and J usage is TRBJ1-2, with D possibly TRBD1 on 6 matching bases. This CDR3 contains 15 residues. Germline V gene lookup returns CDR1 SGHRS and CDR2 YFSETQ. Trimming removed 0 bases at V and 3 bases at J, with 12 bases between.

The table lists this clonotype with many counts. This sequence joins TRBV7-2 and TRBJ2-5; possibly TRBD1 or TRBD2 for D (5 bases each). V was clipped by 5 bases and J by 4 bases, with 14 bases between them. Germline V gene sequence: CDR1 SGHTA, CDR2 FQGNSA. The CDR3 has 14 amino acids. Here the CDR3 DNA reads TGTGCCAGCAGCCCGGGGCTAGCCCTAGAGACCCAGTACTTC. Translating gives CASSPGLALETQYF.

Only a few counts were recorded for this clonotype. The V call is TRBV19, the J call TRBJ2-5; weak D call: TRBD2 (5 bases). V shed 7 bases and J shed 5 bases, with 17 bases lying between them. Per germline, CDR1 LNHDA and CDR2 SQIVND (reference sequence). This CDR3 has 14 amino acids. The CDR3 nucleotides read TGTGCCAGTAATATGCGTGGGAGCAAGGAGACCCAGTACTTC. It yields the protein CASNMRGSKETQYF.

This clonotype turned up a few times. This chain connects TRBV7-3 to TRBJ2-1; D gene ambiguous. CDR1 and CDR2 from the germline V gene are SGHTA and FQGTGA. Between the trimmed V and J ends, which lost 6 bases and 2 bases, there was a span of 14 bases. The CDR3 spans 15 residues. CDR3 DNA sequence: TGTGCCAGCAGTCCGGGTCCCCGAACCTACAATGAGCAGTTCTTC. Amino acid sequence: CASSPGPRTYNEQFF.

Written as DNA, the CDR3 is TGCAGCGTAGGCCCCCGGGGACAGGGGGCAACTGAAGCTTTCTTT. The encoded protein is CSVGPRGQGATEAFF. This sequence joins TRBV29-1 and TRBJ1-1, with 12 nucleotides matching TRBD1. The trim removed 6 bases at V and 5 bases at J, leaving 10 bases unmatched. This CDR3 is built from 15 residues. Germline V gene sequence: CDR1 SQVTM, CDR2 ANQGSEA.

The table lists this clonotype with many counts. The chain joins TRBV19 to TRBJ1-2; no reliable D call. V lost 4 bases and J lost 8, with 11 bases in between. CDR3 length: 12 residues. Germline-derived CDR1 and CDR2 are LNHDA and SQIVND (reference sequence). In nucleotides, the CDR3 is TGTGCCAGTAGTACCCAGGCTCGAGGCTACACCTTC. This encodes CASSTQARGYTF.